This T cell receptor (beta chain) was sequenced during a study of T cell responses to AZD1222 COVID-19 vaccine. This CDR3 has 15 residues. V was pared by 0 bases and J by 6 bases, with 5 bases of the junction left unmatched. Germline V gives CDR1 SGHRS, CDR2 YFSETQ. A remark on this clone: Its target is not known.

Clones were read by immunoSEQ multiplex PCR, and TCRdb kept only the in-frame ones, dropping some. Found here are 120,000 or so clones, more than 70% of them singletons; the top ten hold 4.5% to 6%. Study-wide results and limits: Unmutated variant regions are reportedly targeted by nearly half of spike-specific TCRs. It should be noted that donors were predominantly white British and more often female, and clonal diversity was possibly underestimated. Distributed over spike, vaccine-associated CD4 TCRs predominated at 160-218 and 743-854.

Sequencing was performed on peripheral blood, taken on day 0 of AZD1222 vaccination. V usage is TRBV5-1 and J usage is TRBJ2-7, with 11 nucleotides matching TRBD1. The clonotype originates from an adult in good health. As DNA, the CDR3 is TGCGCCAGCAGCTTGGACCGGACAGGGGGCGCCGAGCAGTACTTC. Translating gives CASSLDRTGGAEQYF.